This T cell receptor beta chain was recovered during a study of OX40 agonist ivuxolimab in advanced cancers. Study-wide background: An agonistic human IgG2 monoclonal antibody against OX40 (CD134) was given. At 0.01 to 10 mg/kg, ivuxolimab was administered intravenously to patients every 2 weeks.

Sequenced by immunoSEQ multiplex PCR; TCRdb stores in-frame clones only, minus some. The sample lists 45,000 to 75,000 clones; 82% were seen once. The V end lost 4 bases, the J end lost 4 bases, and 27 bases lay between the germline ends. Germline V gene data show CDR1 as SGHNT and CDR2 as YYREEE (reference sequence). The CDR3 is 18 amino acids. The chain recombines TRBV5-4 with TRBJ2-7; tentative D call: TRBD2 (6 bases). The source of this sequence is an adult with an advanced solid tumor such as melanoma, head and neck, liver or kidney cancer. The material sequenced was CD4+ or CD8+ T cells sorted from blood, taken in a trial of the OX40 agonist ivuxolimab. CDR3 sequence (DNA): TGTGCCAGCAGCGCTGGCGCCAAACTAGCCGCAGTCCCGTACGAGCAGTACTTC. The encoded protein is CASSAGAKLAAVPYEQYF.